This TCR beta chain was recorded in a study of blood T cells in healthy people across ages. Next came a second PCR, run for about 6 to 11 cycles, which used a sample-barcoded 5' primer along with a J-beta primer mix. TCRdb processed the 5' RACE reads anew with MiXCR; each CDR3 protein has one entry. Of about 730,000 distinct CDR3 sequences listed, 35% to 45% are singletons. This CDR3 spans 13 amino acids. CDR1 SGHNT and CDR2 YENEEA come from the germline V gene. Study conclusions and caveats: CMV infection status of these donors was not known. The recorded TCR beta diversity per million T cells decreased in a roughly linear manner with age.

Many counts were recorded for this clonotype. The antigen remains undetermined. This TCR came from an older woman in good health. The genes are TRBV11-3 and TRBJ2-5; D might be TRBD2 (5 bases). The better agreement between TRBJ2-7 and the DNA end casts doubt on the J call. Sequences were obtained from blood. The CDR3 sequence is CASSADFSGEQYF. Here the CDR3 DNA reads TGTGCCAGCAGCGCGGACTTCTCCGGCGAGCAGTACTTC.